This T cell receptor beta chain stems from a study of vaccination effects on CD4 cells after COVID-19. Study-wide background: Either the BNT162b2 or mRNA-1273 vaccine was given to participants in two doses.

Germline CDR1 SGHNT, CDR2 YYREEE (reference sequence). The CDR3 runs to 14 residues. Trimming cost V 4 bases and J 7 bases; bases outside gene matches: 7. Some clones are missing from TCRdb's copy, which holds only in-frame ones; the method was immunoSEQ multiplex PCR. The profile shows tens of thousands of clones, under 75% of them singletons. Antigen-specific CD4+ T cell clonotypes were called by their expansion after viral peptide-pool culture in ViraFEST. Following culture for around 10 days, CD4+ T cells were isolated. According to the study, vaccine recipients showed no prior SARS-CoV-2 infection and negative nucleocapsid antibodies. In culture with approximately 10 IU/ml IL-2 and 9 to 10 ug/ml peptides, PBMC were grown at some 2 million per well. Days 3 and 7 were when half the medium was replaced with IL-2 medium. Study outcomes and limitations: Early post-infection timepoints were absent, and convalescent patients were few.

Note on this clone: Its antigen is unidentified.

The chain employs TRBV5-4 and TRBJ2-1, with TRBD2 matching over 8 bases. This clonotype was obtained from a human donor who received a COVID-19 vaccine. Specimen: CD4+ T cells from PBMCs cultured with SARS-CoV-2 spike peptides, collected before COVID-19 vaccination. The DNA for the CDR3 is TGTGCCAGCAGCCTTCCGGGACTAGGGAATGAGCAGTTCTTC. Translated: CASSLPGLGNEQFF. Full variable domain (outside the CDR3, taken from reference TRBV5-4 and TRBJ2-1): ETGVTQSPTHLIKTRGQQVTLRCSSQSGHNTVSWYQQALGQGPQFIFQYYREEENGRGNFPPRFSGLQFPNYSSELNVNALELDDSALYLCASSLPGLGNEQFFGPGTRLTVL.